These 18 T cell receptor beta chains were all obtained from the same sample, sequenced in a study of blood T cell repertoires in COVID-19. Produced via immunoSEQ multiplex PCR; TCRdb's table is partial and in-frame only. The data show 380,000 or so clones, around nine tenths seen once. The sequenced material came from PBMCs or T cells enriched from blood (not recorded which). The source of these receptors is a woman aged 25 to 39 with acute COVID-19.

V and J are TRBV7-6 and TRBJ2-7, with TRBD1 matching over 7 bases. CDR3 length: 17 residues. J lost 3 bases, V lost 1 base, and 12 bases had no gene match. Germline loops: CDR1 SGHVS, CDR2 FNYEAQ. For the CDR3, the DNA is TGTGCCAGCAGCTTAGAGGCAGGGGGAACCTTAAGCTACGAGCAGTACTTC. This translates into CASSLEAGGTLSYEQYF.

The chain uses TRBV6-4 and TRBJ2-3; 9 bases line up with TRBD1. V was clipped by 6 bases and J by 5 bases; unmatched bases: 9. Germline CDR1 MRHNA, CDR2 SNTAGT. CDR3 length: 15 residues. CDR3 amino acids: CASREQGAGVDTQYF. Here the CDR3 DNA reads TGTGCCAGCAGAGAACAGGGGGCCGGAGTAGATACGCAGTATTTT.

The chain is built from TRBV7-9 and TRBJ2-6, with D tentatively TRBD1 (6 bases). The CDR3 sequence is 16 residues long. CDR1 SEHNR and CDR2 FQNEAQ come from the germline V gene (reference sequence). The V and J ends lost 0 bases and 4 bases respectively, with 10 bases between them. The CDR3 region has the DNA TGTGCCAGCAGCTTAGCAACAGGGCTGGGGGCCAACGTCCTGACTTTC. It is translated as CASSLATGLGANVLTF. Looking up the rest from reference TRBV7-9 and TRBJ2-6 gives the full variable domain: DTGVSQNPRHKITKRGQNVTFRCDPISEHNRLYWYRQTLGQGPEFLTYFQNEAQLEKSRLLSDRFSAERPKGSFSTLEIQRTEQGDSAMYLCASSLATGLGANVLTFGAGSRLTVL.

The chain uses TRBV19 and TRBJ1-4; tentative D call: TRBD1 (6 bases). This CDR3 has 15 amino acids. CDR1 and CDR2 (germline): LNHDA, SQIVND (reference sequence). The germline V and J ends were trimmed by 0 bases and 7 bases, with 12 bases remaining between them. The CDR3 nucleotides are TGTGCCAGTAGTATAGACAGGGGTCGTAGTGAAAAACTGTTTTTT. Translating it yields CASSIDRGRSEKLFF.

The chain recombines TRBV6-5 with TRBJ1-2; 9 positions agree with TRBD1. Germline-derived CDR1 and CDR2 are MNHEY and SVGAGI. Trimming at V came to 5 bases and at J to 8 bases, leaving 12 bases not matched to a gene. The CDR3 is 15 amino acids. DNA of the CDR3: TGTGCCAGCAGTCGCGAACAACAGGGGGCAGAGGGCTACACCTTC. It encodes CASSREQQGAEGYTF.

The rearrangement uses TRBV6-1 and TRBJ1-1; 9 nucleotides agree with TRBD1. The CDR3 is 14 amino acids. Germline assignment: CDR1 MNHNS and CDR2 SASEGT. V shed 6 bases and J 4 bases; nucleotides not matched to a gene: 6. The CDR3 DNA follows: TGTGCCAGCAGGATACAGGGGGCGATCACTGAAGCTTTCTTT. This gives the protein CASRIQGAITEAFF.

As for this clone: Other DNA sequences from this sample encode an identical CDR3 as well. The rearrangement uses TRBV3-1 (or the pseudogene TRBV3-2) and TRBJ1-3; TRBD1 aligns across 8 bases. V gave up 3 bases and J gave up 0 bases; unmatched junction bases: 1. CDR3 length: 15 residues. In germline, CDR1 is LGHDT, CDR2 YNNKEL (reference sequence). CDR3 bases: TGTGCCAGCAGCCAGGGACAGGCCTCTGGAAACACCATATATTTT. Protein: CASSQGQASGNTIYF.

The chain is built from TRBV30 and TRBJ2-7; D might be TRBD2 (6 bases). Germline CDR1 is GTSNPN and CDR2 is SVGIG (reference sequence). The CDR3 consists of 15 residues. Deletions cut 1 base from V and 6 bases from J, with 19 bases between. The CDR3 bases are TGTGCCTGGAGTGCCCGCGATAGGGGAGGAGGCGAGCAGTACTTC. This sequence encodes CAWSARDRGGGEQYF. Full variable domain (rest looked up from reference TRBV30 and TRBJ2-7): SQTIHQWPATLVQPVGSPLSLECTVEGTSNPNLYWYRQAAGRGLQLLFYSVGIGQISSEVPQNLSASRPQDRQFILSSKKLLLSDSGFYLCAWSARDRGGGEQYFGPGTRLTVT.

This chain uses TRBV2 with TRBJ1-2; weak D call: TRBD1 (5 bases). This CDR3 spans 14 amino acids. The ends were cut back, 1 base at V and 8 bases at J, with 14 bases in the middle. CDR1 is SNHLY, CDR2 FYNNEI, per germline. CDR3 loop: CASSEVAGVGGYTF. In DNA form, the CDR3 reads TGTGCCAGCAGTGAAGTAGCGGGGGTTGGCGGCTACACCTTC.

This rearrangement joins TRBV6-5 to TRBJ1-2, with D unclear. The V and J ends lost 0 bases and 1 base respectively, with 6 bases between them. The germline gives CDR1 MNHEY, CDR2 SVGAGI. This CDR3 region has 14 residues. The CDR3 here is CASSYSSYNYGYTF. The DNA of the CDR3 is TGTGCCAGCAGTTACTCCTCCTATAACTATGGCTACACCTTC.

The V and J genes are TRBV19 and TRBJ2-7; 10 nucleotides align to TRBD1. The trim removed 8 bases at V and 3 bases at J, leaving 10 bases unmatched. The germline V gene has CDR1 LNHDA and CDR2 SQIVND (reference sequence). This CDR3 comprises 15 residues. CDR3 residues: CASRETGGAYYEQYF. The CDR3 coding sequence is TGTGCCAGTCGAGAGACAGGGGGCGCGTACTACGAGCAGTACTTC.

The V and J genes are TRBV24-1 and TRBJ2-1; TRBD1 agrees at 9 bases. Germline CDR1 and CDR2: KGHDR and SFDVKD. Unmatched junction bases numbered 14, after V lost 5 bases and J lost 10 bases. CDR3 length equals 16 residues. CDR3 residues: CATSGAAGTGTREQFF. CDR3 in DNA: TGTGCCACCAGTGGGGCAGCCGGGACAGGGACAAGGGAGCAGTTCTTC.

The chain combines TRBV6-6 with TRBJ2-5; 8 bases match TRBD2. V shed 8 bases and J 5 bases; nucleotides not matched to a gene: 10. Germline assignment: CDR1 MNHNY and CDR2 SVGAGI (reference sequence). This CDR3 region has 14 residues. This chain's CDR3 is CASRDGGAVETQYF. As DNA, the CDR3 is TGTGCCAGCCGGGACGGGGGGGCAGTGGAGACCCAGTACTTC.

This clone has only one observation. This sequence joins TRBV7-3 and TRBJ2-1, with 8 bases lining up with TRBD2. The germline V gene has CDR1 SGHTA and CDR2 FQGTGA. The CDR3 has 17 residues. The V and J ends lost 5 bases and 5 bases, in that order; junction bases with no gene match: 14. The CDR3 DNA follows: TGTGCCAGCAGCCCTCACATTCAGCGGGGGAGTGACAATGAGCAGTTCTTC. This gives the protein CASSPHIQRGSDNEQFF. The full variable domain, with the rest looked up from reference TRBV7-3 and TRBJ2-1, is GAGVSQTPSNKVTEKGKYVELRCDPISGHTALYWYRQSLGQGPEFLIYFQGTGAADDSGLPNDRFFAVRPEGSVSTLKIQRTERGDSAVYLCASSPHIQRGSDNEQFFGPGTRLTVL.

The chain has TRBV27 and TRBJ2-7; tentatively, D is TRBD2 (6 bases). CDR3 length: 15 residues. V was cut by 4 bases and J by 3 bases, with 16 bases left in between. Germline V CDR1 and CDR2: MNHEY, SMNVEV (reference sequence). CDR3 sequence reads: CASSSYPGLNYEQYF. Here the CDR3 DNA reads TGTGCCAGCAGTTCCTACCCGGGACTGAACTACGAGCAGTACTTC.

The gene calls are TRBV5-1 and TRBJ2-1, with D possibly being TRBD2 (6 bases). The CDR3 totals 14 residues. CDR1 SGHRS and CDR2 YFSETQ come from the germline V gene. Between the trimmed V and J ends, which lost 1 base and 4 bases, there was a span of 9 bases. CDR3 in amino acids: CASSLTAGYNEQFF. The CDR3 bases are TGCGCCAGCAGCTTGACGGCGGGGTACAATGAGCAGTTCTTC.

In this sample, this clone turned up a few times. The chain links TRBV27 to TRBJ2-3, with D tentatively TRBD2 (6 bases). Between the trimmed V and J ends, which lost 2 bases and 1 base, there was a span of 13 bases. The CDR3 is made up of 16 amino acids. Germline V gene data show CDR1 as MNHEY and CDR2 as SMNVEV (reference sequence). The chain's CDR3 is CASSLLRASGTDTQYF. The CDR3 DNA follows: TGTGCCAGCAGTTTACTTCGGGCTAGCGGCACAGATACGCAGTATTTT.

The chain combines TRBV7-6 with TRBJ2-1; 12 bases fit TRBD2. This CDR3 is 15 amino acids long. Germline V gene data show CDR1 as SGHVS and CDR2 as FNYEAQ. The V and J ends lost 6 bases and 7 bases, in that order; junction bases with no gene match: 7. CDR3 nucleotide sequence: TGTGCCAGCAGATCTAGCGGGGGGGCTGGGAATGAGCAGTTCTTC. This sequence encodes CASRSSGGAGNEQFF.